This T cell receptor beta chain was observed in a study of cytomegalovirus exposure and HLA in healthy donors. Study-wide points: A later analysis associated 15,000 or so TCR beta sequences with HLA alleles at a 0.05 false discovery rate. 150 or so TCR beta chains were listed as cytomegalovirus-associated.

The PCR employed 60 Vbeta primers together with 13 Jbeta primers. Clones were read by immunoSEQ multiplex PCR, and TCRdb kept only the in-frame ones, dropping some. Of about 120,000 clones detected, roughly 9% appear once; the ten largest clones hold 5% to 6.5%. Only a few counts were recorded for this clone. The antigen is undetermined. CDR3 length: 13 residues. The V gene's germline CDR1 is MNHEY and CDR2 SMNVEV (reference sequence). Trimming removed 3 bases from V and 8 bases from J, with 13 bases in between. The sequenced material came from PBMCs. The chain carries TRBV27 and TRBJ1-2, with D possibly TRBD1 on 5 matching bases. The source is a woman between 35 and 50 years old in good health and CMV-seropositive. The CDR3 nucleotides read TGTGCCAGCAGTTTCCCCGGACACCGAGGCTACACCTTC. It specifies CASSFPGHRGYTF.